This T cell receptor (beta chain) came from a study of blood T cell repertoires in COVID-19. Whole-study context: Sites in the United States, Italy and Spain provided acute and convalescent COVID-19 samples. Sources were T cells, B-cell-depleted T cells, or PBMCs; the material itself was cDNA or gDNA.

In the original processing: Nucleated cell counts were estimated from reference gene primer amplification. The protocol was immunoSEQ multiplex PCR, while the TCRdb copy is restricted to in-frame clones and leaves out a portion. Clone size and the V and J calls come from that table; the DNA yielded D and trimming. The sample carries over 200,000 clones, around 83% recorded once. This TCR came from a woman aged 45-65 years with acute or convalescent COVID-19. Sequences were obtained from peripheral blood.

CDR3 loop: CASSLGGQIYGYTF. CDR3 coding DNA: TGTGCCAGCAGCTTAGGAGGACAGATCTATGGCTACACCTTC. The J gene is TRBJ1-2, the V gene TRBV7-2; possible D gene TRBD1, 6 bases. Germline V gene lookup returns CDR1 SGHTA and CDR2 FQGNSA. The CDR3 sequence is 14 residues long. Trimming stripped 1 base from V and 4 bases from J, with 10 bases between.